This TCR beta chain is drawn from a study of blood T cell repertoires in COVID-19. Overall study context: Acute and convalescent COVID-19 samples came from the United States, Italy and Spain. Sources were T cells, B-cell-depleted T cells, or PBMCs; the material itself was cDNA or gDNA.

In the original workflow: Reference gene primer amplification in the assay estimated nucleated cell counts. This table comes from immunoSEQ multiplex PCR, and its TCRdb copy is limited to in-frame clones, with some not included. V and J calls and clone size are copied from that table; D and trimming were computed from the DNA. Here the sample spans 70,000 to 75,000 clones, roughly 80% being singletons. V lost 4 bases and J lost 7, with 11 bases in between. This CDR3 contains 13 residues. Germline values: CDR1 SEHNR, CDR2 FQNEAQ (reference sequence). The clonotype originates from an elderly woman with active or convalescent COVID-19. This chain connects TRBV7-9 to TRBJ2-1; no definite D call. The specimen was peripheral blood. The CDR3 region has the DNA TGTGCCAGCAGCTCCTACCTCCGGAATGAGCAGTTCTTC. Translation: CASSSYLRNEQFF. The entire variable domain, with the rest obtained from reference TRBV7-9 and TRBJ2-1, is as follows: DTGVSQNPRHKITKRGQNVTFRCDPISEHNRLYWYRQTLGQGPEFLTYFQNEAQLEKSRLLSDRFSAERPKGSFSTLEIQRTEQGDSAMYLCASSSYLRNEQFFGPGTRLTVL.